The entry below gives a single TCR beta chain sequence along with its context. The entry originates in a study of blood T cell repertoires in COVID-19. Background on the study: The cDNA or gDNA used as material had been derived from T cells, B-cell-depleted T cells, or PBMCs.

The data were produced by immunoSEQ multiplex PCR, yet TCRdb's version contains in-frame clones alone and is incomplete. The top ten clones hold about 8.9% of a sample with about 210,000 clones, about 76% of them seen once. CDR3 length equals 12 residues. Trimming left V 3 bases short and J 0 bases short, with 2 bases between. Germline V CDR1 and CDR2: SGHTS, YDEGEE. Assignments of participants to cohorts depended upon their own reported clinical history. The material sequenced was PBMCs or T cells enriched from blood (not recorded which). The origin of this receptor is a woman aged 45-65 years with acute COVID-19. The chain joins TRBV5-8 to TRBJ2-3; D is undetermined. The CDR3 region has the DNA TGTGCCAGCAGCTCAAGCACAGATACGCAGTATTTT. As protein: CASSSSTDTQYF.